This entry lists 25 T cell receptor beta chains sequenced from one sample in a study of OX40 agonist ivuxolimab in advanced cancers. Repertoires were generated with immunoSEQ multiplex PCR, while TCRdb's copy carries only in-frame clones and drops some. Seen here are 15,000 or so clones, around 80% observed once, and the top ten hold over 2%. This sample comprised CD4+ or CD8+ T cells sorted from blood, obtained in a trial of the OX40 agonist ivuxolimab. The receptors shown here come from an adult with an advanced solid tumor such as melanoma, head and neck, liver or kidney cancer.

The table lists this clone with a few counts. The chain couples TRBV28 to TRBJ2-2; 8 bases are shared with TRBD1. The CDR3 loop spans 15 amino acids. V shed 6 bases and J 4 bases; nucleotides not matched to a gene: 7. CDR1 MDHEN and CDR2 SYDVKM come from the germline V gene. CDR3 nucleotide sequence: TGTGCCAGCAGCCCGGGACAGGCGGGCACCGGGGAGCTGTTTTTT. Translating it yields CASSPGQAGTGELFF. The full variable domain, with the rest looked up from reference TRBV28 and TRBJ2-2, is DVKVTQSSRYLVKRTGEKVFLECVQDMDHENMFWYRQDPGLGLRLIYFSYDVKMKEKGDIPEGYSVSREKKERFSLILESASTNQTSMYLCASSPGQAGTGELFFGEGSRLTVL.

J is TRBJ2-1 and V is TRBV11-1, with 7 bases fitting TRBD2. This CDR3 spans 15 amino acids. CDR1 SGHAT and CDR2 FQDESV come from the germline V gene (reference sequence). V lost 3 bases and J lost 5; bases outside the gene matches: 7. The CDR3 region is CASSFSGIGHNEQFF. Here the CDR3 DNA reads TGTGCCAGCAGCTTCAGCGGGATAGGGCACAATGAGCAGTTCTTC.

The chain carries TRBV30 and TRBJ2-5; 15 bases are shared with TRBD2. V was pared by 0 bases and J by 3 bases, with 14 bases of the junction left unmatched. Germline values: CDR1 GTSNPN, CDR2 SVGIG (reference sequence). This CDR3 region has 20 residues. DNA of the CDR3: TGTGCCTGGAGTGTTGTACACGGGACTAGCGGGAGGATCAGTGAAGAGACCCAGTACTTC. Translated: CAWSVVHGTSGRISEETQYF.

This clone was recorded once. The chain recombines TRBV7-9 with TRBJ2-1, with 14 bases lining up with TRBD2. V lost 5 bases to trimming and J lost 8 bases; unmatched junction nucleotides: 11. The CDR3 loop spans 17 amino acids. Germline CDR1 SEHNR, CDR2 FQNEAQ (reference sequence). The CDR3 DNA reads TGTGCCAGCAGCCACAATACCGGGACTAGCGGGAGTGATGAGCAGTTCTTC. Translated, it gives CASSHNTGTSGSDEQFF.

The gene calls are TRBV2 and TRBJ2-3; weak D call: TRBD2 (5 bases). The V gene's germline CDR1 is SNHLY and CDR2 FYNNEI. Trimming shortened V by 3 bases and J by 2 bases, and 9 bases separated the two germline ends. The length of the CDR3 is 14 residues. In DNA form, the CDR3 reads TGTGCCAGCAGTGAGGACTTGTTCACAGATACGCAGTATTTT. It codes for CASSEDLFTDTQYF.

The rearrangement uses TRBV9 and TRBJ2-1, with D hard to call. CDR1 is SGDLS, CDR2 YYNGEE, per germline. Trimming took 3 bases from V and 2 from J, leaving 12 bases between them. CDR3 length equals 15 residues. The CDR3 DNA reads as TGTGCCAGCAGCGCAAGCCGGTTGGCCTACAATGAGCAGTTCTTC. Its translation: CASSASRLAYNEQFF.

CDR3 DNA sequence: TGTGCCAGCAGCTTAGATGGATTTTCCTCCGGTGGGAATGAGCAGTTCTTC. Protein sequence: CASSLDGFSSGGNEQFF. The gene calls are TRBV7-2 and TRBJ2-1; no reliable D call. This CDR3 spans 17 amino acids. Germline V gene data show CDR1 as SGHTA and CDR2 as FQGNSA. V lost 1 base and J lost 7, with 20 bases in between. Variable domain in full (rest from reference TRBV7-2 and TRBJ2-1): GAGVSQSPSNKVTEKGKDVELRCDPISGHTALYWYRQSLGQGLEFLIYFQGNSAPDKSGLPSDRFSAERTGGSVSTLTIQRTQQEDSAVYLCASSLDGFSSGGNEQFFGPGTRLTVL.

The rearrangement uses TRBV18 and TRBJ2-7, with TRBD1 identical over 7 bases. The CDR3 has 14 amino acids. After removal of 2 bases from V and 6 bases from J, the junction contained 7 bases not matched to a gene. The germline V gene encodes CDR1 KGHSH and CDR2 LQKENI. CDR3 nucleotide sequence: TGTGCCAGCTCACCAACACAGGGGTTCCCCGAGCAGTACTTC. Protein sequence: CASSPTQGFPEQYF.

The chain joins TRBV11-1 to TRBJ2-3; D possibly uses TRBD1 or TRBD2 (6 bases each). The CDR3 is 16 residues long. Looked up from germline, CDR1 is SGHAT and CDR2 is FQDESV (reference sequence). Trimming shortened V by 4 bases and J by 2 bases, and 16 bases separated the two germline ends. The CDR3 loop is CASSSTPGGLTDTQYF. CDR3 coding DNA: TGTGCCAGCAGCTCGACCCCCGGGGGCCTCACAGATACGCAGTATTTT.

The chain combines TRBV27 with TRBJ1-2, with 9 bases fitting TRBD1. Losses at the gene ends were 5 bases for V and 4 bases for J; bases not matched to a gene: 11. The CDR3 runs to 16 residues. From germline, CDR1 is MNHEY and CDR2 SMNVEV (reference sequence). CDR3 nucleotide sequence: TGTGCCAGCAGTCCTGAGGACAGGGGACGAGGCTATGGCTACACCTTC. Its translation is CASSPEDRGRGYGYTF.

The gene calls are TRBV5-4 and TRBJ2-1, with 14 bases aligning to TRBD2. The CDR3 is 17 residues long. Losses at the gene ends were 5 bases for V and 0 bases for J; bases not matched to a gene: 4. Germline CDR1 reads SGHNT; CDR2 reads YYREEE (reference sequence). CDR3 sequence reads: CASSFGTSGSSYNEQFF. As DNA, the CDR3 is TGTGCCAGCAGTTTCGGGACTAGCGGGAGCTCCTACAATGAGCAGTTCTTC.

The rearrangement joins TRBV30 to TRBJ1-4; D gene unclear. The germline V and J ends were trimmed by 4 bases and 4 bases, with 19 bases remaining between them. This CDR3 has 16 residues. Germline-derived CDR1 and CDR2 are GTSNPN and SVGIG (reference sequence). DNA for the CDR3: TGTGCCTGGACCCGGTACTCAACGGACTTTAATGAAAAACTGTTTTTT. Translated: CAWTRYSTDFNEKLFF.

The chain employs TRBV4-1 and TRBJ2-3; 8 bases agree with TRBD2. The ends lost 4 bases at V and 3 bases at J; junction bases unmatched: 6. The CDR3 contains 15 residues. Germline lookup yields CDR1 MGHRA and CDR2 YSYEKL. CDR3 nucleotide sequence: TGCGCCAGCAGCCCGGGACTAGGGGGTACAGATACGCAGTATTTT. Translated, it gives CASSPGLGGTDTQYF.

This rearrangement joins TRBV7-3 to TRBJ2-3; 9 bases line up with TRBD2. The V segment lost 5 bases and the J segment 1 base; nucleotides outside the gene matches: 7. Germline V CDR1 and CDR2: SGHTA, FQGTGA. The CDR3 is made up of 16 amino acids. The CDR3 DNA is TGTGCCAGCAGCCTCCAGGTAGCGGGGGGCACAGATACGCAGTATTTT. It yields the protein CASSLQVAGGTDTQYF.

The chain carries TRBV29-1 and TRBJ2-2, with D possibly TRBD1 on 5 matching bases. V was cut by 4 bases and J by 4 bases, with 16 bases left in between. Germline lookup yields CDR1 SQVTM and CDR2 ANQGSEA. This CDR3 has 15 residues. CDR3 DNA: TGCAGCGTTGTAAGAGATAGGACACCCACCGGGGAGCTGTTTTTT. Its protein product is CSVVRDRTPTGELFF.

V is TRBV27 and J is TRBJ2-5; 10 bases align to TRBD2. The CDR3 is 16 residues long. V dropped 5 bases and J dropped 5; count of bases not matched to a gene: 11. Germline-derived CDR1 and CDR2 are MNHEY and SMNVEV (reference sequence). CDR3 loop: CASSPRLAGLGETQYF. CDR3 coding DNA: TGTGCCAGCAGTCCCCGACTAGCGGGCTTAGGGGAGACCCAGTACTTC.

V is TRBV2 and J is TRBJ1-1, with D possibly being TRBD1 (5 bases). The CDR3 covers 13 residues. Germline V gene lookup returns CDR1 SNHLY and CDR2 FYNNEI. The V end lost 4 bases, the J end lost 5 bases, and 11 bases lay between the germline ends. The CDR3 DNA reads TGTGCCAGCAGTGGCGGCAGGGCTACTGAAGCTTTCTTT. Translation: CASSGGRATEAFF.

As to this clone: This same CDR3 is encoded by further DNA sequences in the sample. The V and J genes are TRBV27 and TRBJ2-7; possibly TRBD2 for D (6 bases). Deletions cut 6 bases from V and 6 bases from J, with 12 bases between. The CDR3 runs to 12 residues. Germline V gene sequence: CDR1 MNHEY, CDR2 SMNVEV (reference sequence). The CDR3 DNA is TGTGCCAGCAGGGGGGGAGTCGGCGAGCAGTACTTC. It codes for CASRGGVGEQYF.

The rearrangement joins TRBV7-9 to TRBJ2-7; TRBD2 is a possible D gene (5 bases). CDR3 length: 16 residues. CDR1 is SEHNR and CDR2 is FQNEAQ in the germline V gene (reference sequence). V was pared by 5 bases and J by 3 bases, with 20 bases between. In DNA form, the CDR3 reads TGTGCCAGCAGCGAGCCCGTGGCTAGCCAGTTCTACGAGCAGTACTTC. Translating it yields CASSEPVASQFYEQYF.

The gene calls are TRBV7-9 and TRBJ2-7; weak D call: TRBD2 (5 bases). Germline V CDR1 and CDR2: SEHNR, FQNEAQ (reference sequence). This CDR3 has 12 amino acids. The V gene lost 3 bases and the J gene lost 3 bases, with 6 bases spanning the gap. Here the CDR3 reads CASSFGDYEQYF. The CDR3 region has the DNA TGTGCCAGCAGCTTCGGGGACTACGAGCAGTACTTC. The complete variable domain, with remaining parts taken from reference TRBV7-9 and TRBJ2-7, reads DTGVSQNPRHKITKRGQNVTFRCDPISEHNRLYWYRQTLGQGPEFLTYFQNEAQLEKSRLLSDRFSAERPKGSFSTLEIQRTEQGDSAMYLCASSFGDYEQYFGPGTRLTVT.

The rearrangement joins TRBV6-1 to TRBJ1-2; 10 bases are a match to TRBD1. This CDR3 spans 12 amino acids. With V trimmed by 6 bases and J by 8 bases, 3 bases remained unmatched. Germline V gene lookup returns CDR1 MNHNS and CDR2 SASEGT. CDR3 coding DNA: TGTGCCAGCAGGGGACAGGGGTTGGGCTACACCTTC. Its translation is CASRGQGLGYTF.

This chain connects TRBV7-3 to TRBJ2-5, with D maybe TRBD1 (6 bases). CDR3 size: 15 residues. The germline gives CDR1 SGHTA, CDR2 FQGTGA. The germline V and J ends were trimmed by 3 bases and 0 bases, with 11 bases remaining between them. In DNA, the CDR3 is TGTGCCAGCAGCTTCCAAAGGACAGACCAAGAGACCCAGTACTTC. The encoded protein is CASSFQRTDQETQYF.

CDR3 bases: TGTGCCAGCAGCTTGACGGGCGGGTCTGAAGCTTTCTTT. Protein product: CASSLTGGSEAFF. The V and J genes are TRBV5-4 and TRBJ1-1; no definite D call. CDR1 and CDR2 from the germline V gene are SGHNT and YYREEE (reference sequence). The CDR3 loop spans 13 amino acids. Trimming removed 1 base from V and 6 bases from J, with 10 bases in between. The whole variable domain, remainder taken from reference TRBV5-4 and TRBJ1-1, is ETGVTQSPTHLIKTRGQQVTLRCSSQSGHNTVSWYQQALGQGPQFIFQYYREEENGRGNFPPRFSGLQFPNYSSELNVNALELDDSALYLCASSLTGGSEAFFGQGTRLTVV.

This chain links TRBV5-8 with TRBJ2-2; the match to TRBD1 covers 10 bases. J gave up 6 bases and V 4 bases, and 9 bases lay outside the gene matches. From germline, CDR1 is SGHTS and CDR2 YDEGEE. The CDR3 consists of 16 residues. The CDR3: CASSPGTGETPGELFF. CDR3 coding DNA: TGTGCCAGCAGCCCCGGGACAGGGGAGACACCCGGGGAGCTGTTTTTT.

This rearrangement joins TRBV5-4 to TRBJ2-5; the D gene is possibly TRBD1 (6 bases). The J call is uncertain, as TRBJ2-7 better fits the DNA end. The V gene's germline CDR1 is SGHNT and CDR2 YYREEE (reference sequence). There are 16 residues in the CDR3. CDR3 nucleotides: TGTGCCAGCAGCTTGGAAGGGGGACCCTTTCTGTACGAGCAGTACTTC. Protein product: CASSLEGGPFLYEQYF.